This entry is about one T cell receptor (beta chain). Antigen specificity is unknown. TCRdb keeps only in-frame clones here, not all; method: immunoSEQ multiplex PCR. The table shows almost 8,500 clones, with about 74% occurring only once. This sample is part of a study of somatic mutations in cytotoxic T cells in rheumatoid arthritis. Study findings and constraints: The CD8+ clonality of rheumatoid arthritis patients increased with age, whereas that of healthy controls did not. The top CD8+ clone topped 20% of CD8+ cells in about an eighth of the roughly 65 patients.

The CDR3 has 13 amino acids. Germline values: CDR1 MNHNS, CDR2 SASEGT. V shed 8 bases and J shed 2 bases, with 10 bases lying between them. After CD4+ and CD8+ cells were isolated by positive magnetic bead selection, their purity was checked by flow cytometry. The specimen sequenced was CD8+ T cells sorted from blood. The clonotype comes from an adult with rheumatoid arthritis. This chain connects TRBV6-1 to TRBJ1-5; possibly TRBD1 for D (6 bases). In DNA form, the CDR3 reads TGTGCCAGCGGGGGGGGCGGCAATCAGCCCCAGCATTTT. It translates to CASGGGGNQPQHF.